This TCR beta chain is from a study of a mutant IDH1 vaccine in newly diagnosed glioma. This clone was observed a handful of times. Its specificity is unknown. The table came from immunoSEQ multiplex PCR; TCRdb's copy has only in-frame clones and leaves some out. The table lists 50,000 to 75,000 clones, around 84% of them singletons. As to time point: week 5, during vaccination. It was 300 ug of mutant IDH1 20-mer peptide that made up each vaccine dose, given with topical imiquimod. Trimming at V came to 8 bases and at J to 7 bases, leaving 11 bases not matched to a gene. The CDR3 is made up of 14 amino acids. CDR1 is SNHLY and CDR2 is FYNNEI in the germline V gene. Whole-study results and caveats: Any relationship between pseudoprogression and changes in top peripheral T cell clonotypes seemed absent.

This clonotype originated in a woman in her forties or fifties with glioma. The sequencing used PBMCs, collected from a glioma patient whose treatment included an IDH1 peptide vaccine. V is TRBV2 and J is TRBJ1-5; TRBD1 agrees at 7 bases. CDR3 in amino acids: CASHPPSTGQPQHF. DNA of the CDR3: TGTGCCAGCCACCCGCCCTCGACAGGGCAGCCCCAGCATTTT.